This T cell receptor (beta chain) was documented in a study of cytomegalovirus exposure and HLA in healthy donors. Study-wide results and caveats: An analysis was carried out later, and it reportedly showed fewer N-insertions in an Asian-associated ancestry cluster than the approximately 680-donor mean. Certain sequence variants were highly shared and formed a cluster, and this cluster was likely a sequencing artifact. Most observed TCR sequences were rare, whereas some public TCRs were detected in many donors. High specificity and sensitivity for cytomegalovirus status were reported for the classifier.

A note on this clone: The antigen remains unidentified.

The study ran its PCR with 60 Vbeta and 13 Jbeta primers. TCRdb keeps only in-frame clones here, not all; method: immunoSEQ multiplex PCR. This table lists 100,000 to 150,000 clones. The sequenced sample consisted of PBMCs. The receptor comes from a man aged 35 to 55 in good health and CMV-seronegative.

CDR3 coding DNA: TGTGCCAGCAGCTTGGGACTAGCGGGAGTTTACGAGCAGTACTTC. Protein: CASSLGLAGVYEQYF. The chain couples TRBV7-3 to TRBJ2-7, with 14 bases fitting TRBD2. The CDR3 contains 15 residues. Trimming at V came to 3 bases and at J to 4 bases, leaving 2 bases not matched to a gene. Germline V gene lookup returns CDR1 SGHTA and CDR2 FQGTGA.